Reported below is one T cell receptor (beta chain). This specimen comes from a study of PD-L1 blockade in urothelial cancer. Turning to the study itself: Blood analysis was done at 3 weeks (second dose) and 6 weeks after treatment began.

Sequencing used immunoSEQ multiplex PCR; TCRdb keeps in-frame clones, though not all of them. The sample gives 70,000 to 80,000 clones, about 85% of which show up once; more than 6.5% is in the top ten. Indicated time point: pretreatment peripheral blood. This CDR3 is built from 15 residues. V gave up 8 bases and J gave up 2 bases, with 13 bases separating them. The germline CDR1 and CDR2 sequences are SGHTA and FQGTGA. The V gene is TRBV7-3, the J gene TRBJ2-6, with D unresolved. This sequence was found in a man between 40 and 49 years old with urothelial cancer. Sequencing used PBMCs, obtained around atezolizumab (anti-PD-L1) treatment. The CDR3 bases are TGTGCCAGCGGCATCTCCCTCCCTGGGGCCAACGTCCTGACTTTC. Residues: CASGISLPGANVLTF. Combining the CDR3 with reference TRBV7-3 and TRBJ2-6 gives the whole variable domain GAGVSQTPSNKVTEKGKYVELRCDPISGHTALYWYRQSLGQGPEFLIYFQGTGAADDSGLPNDRFFAVRPEGSVSTLKIQRTERGDSAVYLCASGISLPGANVLTFGAGSRLTVL.